Sequencing of this T cell receptor beta chain was carried out in a study of blood T cell repertoires in COVID-19 (TCRdb year 2020). Regarding the research as a whole: Collaborator samples came from the United States, Italy and Spain and covered acute and convalescent phases of COVID-19. The material from the prospective study consisted of cDNA or gDNA derived from T cells, B-cell-depleted T cells, or PBMCs. The dataset comprised deeply sampled blood TCRbeta repertoires from subjects exposed to, actively infected with, or recovered from COVID-19. The repertoires were released in a freely available public database intended as a resource for research on the immune response to SARS-CoV-2. Samples came from the ongoing ImmuneRACE study (first 160 participants) plus 1,254 subjects from 6 global collaborators. The sample metadata nearly always contained a de-identified subject ID, COVID-19 status, age in years and sex. Where available, HLA class I and class II types were obtained from metadata supplied by the sample provider rather than from assay-based typing. What the work shows at the level of the full study, not this receptor alone: How much clinical and demographic metadata was included differed by source and by participant, and the metadata was provided uncurated.

The immunoSEQ Assay, a bias-controlled multiplex PCR, was used to amplify TCRbeta CDR3 regions from genomic DNA. Processing in the source paper ran as follows. The number of nucleated cells in each sample was estimated from the amplification of reference gene primers within the assay. Sequence reads were collapsed and filtered to measure the absolute abundance of every unique TCRbeta CDR3 rearrangement. Productive Simpson clonality was computed per sample as the square root of Simpson's diversity index over productive rearrangements. This is the immuneACCESS table as TCRdb keeps it, with only in-frame sequences that have V and J called. A part of the clones is gone; compared with another copy, unresolved V genes explain less than half, and the rest is unexplained. The V and J calls and the clone size are those of that table, but D and trimming were determined from the DNA. The sample table holds almost 200,000 clones, of which less than 90% were seen once. The ten top clones hold 0.6% to 0.9% of the sample.

This clone was observed a single time. This clone's antigen is unknown. Base qualities are not recorded, but no much larger clone differs from it by a single base. The germline V end is reduced by 5 bases and the J end by 5 bases; junction bases left unmatched: 10. In the germline V gene (reference sequence), CDR1 corresponds to SGHNT and CDR2 to YYREEE. The CDR3 holds 16 amino acids from the cysteine to the phenylalanine. Of the read, only the CDR3 DNA is kept; its 48 bases are in frame from base 1. The collaborating institutions used their own protocols to collect whole blood in K2EDTA tubes. For TCRbeta analysis, collaborator samples were shipped as frozen whole blood, as isolated PBMCs, or as DNA extracted from either sample type.

The V gene is TRBV5-4 and the J gene is TRBJ2-3, with 11 bases matching TRBD2. The source material was peripheral blood. This receptor was identified in a woman aged 70-85 years with acute or convalescent COVID-19. The CDR3 loop reads CASSAGTSGRGDTQYF. The DNA sequence is given as TGTGCCAGCAGTGCCGGGACTAGCGGCCGGGGAGATACGCAGTATTTT.